Each of the 5 T cell receptor beta chains below was sequenced from the same sample in a study of graft-versus-host responses after intestinal transplantation. The table came from immunoSEQ multiplex PCR; TCRdb's copy has only in-frame clones and leaves some out. The sample records approximately 49,000 clones, roughly 95% being singletons. No antigen has been assigned to these receptors. The sequences come from unstimulated CD8+ T cells sorted from spleen or lymph node cells, collected before transplant. The receptors come from a human donor who was the organ donor for an intestinal transplant.

The chain links TRBV7-9 to TRBJ1-1; TRBD1 might be the D (5 bases). V dropped 5 bases and J dropped 1 base, with 17 bases sitting between them. This CDR3 has 16 residues. Germline V gene data show CDR1 as SEHNR and CDR2 as FQNEAQ (reference sequence). CDR3 bases: TGTGCCAGCAGCCATGGGACTCCCGCGGCGAACACTGAAGCTTTCTTT. This encodes CASSHGTPAANTEAFF. Looking up the rest from reference TRBV7-9 and TRBJ1-1 gives the full variable domain: DTGVSQNPRHKITKRGQNVTFRCDPISEHNRLYWYRQTLGQGPEFLTYFQNEAQLEKSRLLSDRFSAERPKGSFSTLEIQRTEQGDSAMYLCASSHGTPAANTEAFFGQGTRLTVV.

The table lists this clone with a few counts. The chain uses TRBV5-4 and TRBJ2-7; D call uncertain. V lost 4 bases to trimming and J lost 0 bases, with 8 bases between them. Germline CDR1 is SGHNT and CDR2 is YYREEE (reference sequence). The CDR3 length is 13 residues. The CDR3 DNA reads as TGTGCCAGCAGCCCGCAGAGCTCCTACGAGCAGTACTTC. Translation: CASSPQSSYEQYF.

DNA for the CDR3: TGTGCCAGCAGCGTGCTCGCGGGGGGGAGCACAGATACGCAGTATTTT. Translated: CASSVLAGGSTDTQYF. The chain links TRBV9 to TRBJ2-3, with 9 positions matching TRBD2. The germline gives CDR1 SGDLS, CDR2 YYNGEE. This CDR3 is built from 16 residues. V gave up 2 bases and J gave up 0 bases; unmatched junction bases: 4.

This CDR3 is CASSLQGAGSQPQHF. In DNA, the CDR3 is TGTGCCAGCAGTTTACAGGGGGCGGGGAGTCAGCCCCAGCATTTT. V is TRBV27 and J is TRBJ1-5, with 8 bases aligning to TRBD1. The J segment lost 6 bases and the V segment lost 2 bases, leaving 6 bases of the junction unmatched. Germline values: CDR1 MNHEY, CDR2 SMNVEV (reference sequence). The CDR3 loop spans 15 amino acids.

This clone has just a few counts. This chain joins TRBV19 and TRBJ2-1; D not resolved. The CDR3 sequence is 13 residues long. Trimming took off 3 bases at V and 0 bases at J, with 3 bases between the two ends. Germline-derived CDR1 and CDR2 are LNHDA and SQIVND (reference sequence). CDR3 coding DNA: TGTGCCAGTAGTATGTCCTCCTACAATGAGCAGTTCTTC. As protein: CASSMSSYNEQFF. Full variable domain (remainder filled in from reference TRBV19 and TRBJ2-1): DGGITQSPKYLFRKEGQNVTLSCEQNLNHDAMYWYRQDPGQGLRLIYYSQIVNDFQKGDIAEGYSVSREKKESFPLTVTSAQKNPTAFYLCASSMSSYNEQFFGPGTRLTVL.